This T cell receptor (beta chain) was retrieved from a study of T-cell reconstitution after alpha-beta-depleted transplantation in children. This CDR3 contains 16 residues. The germline V gene encodes CDR1 SGHVS and CDR2 FNYEAQ. Trimming shortened V by 1 base and J by 6 bases, and 18 bases separated the two germline ends. The TCRbeta library incorporated unique molecular identifiers. Via MiXCR, TCRdb re-called the PCR reads, giving one row per CDR3 protein. The sample holds about 690,000 distinct CDR3 sequences; 15% to 20% are singletons and the top ten take 0.9% to 1.2%. This chain connects TRBV7-6 to TRBJ1-1; D is unresolved. The sample in question was PBMCs from the stem cell graft donor, obtained from the stem cell graft. This clonotype originated in a human donor who donated a stem cell graft to a child with acute myeloid leukemia. CDR3 protein: CASSLVWPPEGAEAFF. CDR3 nucleotide sequence: TGTGCCAGCAGCTTAGTATGGCCCCCTGAAGGCGCTGAAGCTTTCTTT.